This T cell receptor (beta chain) emerged from a study of cytomegalovirus exposure and HLA in healthy donors. Losses at the gene ends were 2 bases for V and 5 bases for J; bases not matched to a gene: 5. This CDR3 has 15 amino acids. The germline V gene has CDR1 SGHRS and CDR2 YFSETQ. This clone was observed once. With 60 Vbeta and 13 Jbeta primers, the PCR was carried out. The protocol was immunoSEQ multiplex PCR, while the TCRdb copy is restricted to in-frame clones and leaves out a portion. The data contain about 120,000 clones, 75% to 90% of them singletons. This TCR was recovered from a male donor in good health and CMV-seronegative. V usage is TRBV5-1 and J usage is TRBJ2-2, with 8 bases lining up with TRBD2. The sample comprised PBMCs. CDR3 nucleotide sequence: TGCGCCAGCAGCTTCTGGCGGGAGGCTACCGGGGAGCTGTTTTTT. Translating gives CASSFWREATGELFF.